These T cell receptor beta chains were read from a single sample in a study of cytomegalovirus exposure and HLA in healthy donors. The repertoire was sequenced with immunoSEQ multiplex PCR; TCRdb's copy has only in-frame clones and lacks some. The sample lists 65,000 to 85,000 clones; about three quarters were seen once. The sample comprised PBMCs. These receptors originate from a male donor in good health and CMV-seropositive. Each CDR3 is given with its conserved first and last residue. Each record gives: D gene, clone size, V gene, J gene, CDR3 protein, CDR3 DNA. A D gene is named only where the DNA matches it firmly. Some rows have no size entry. The others give once, few or many, or a class for an expanded clone.

-,-,TRBV30,TRBJ1-5,CAWSVRSSNQPQHF,TGTGCCTGGAGTGTACGGAGTAGCAATCAGCCCCAGCATTTT
-,-,TRBV27,TRBJ2-1,CASSLFTGGPRGSYNEQFF,TGTGCCAGCAGTTTATTTACCGGGGGGCCGCGAGGCTCCTACAATGAGCAGTTCTTC
-,-,TRBV6-1,TRBJ2-2,CASSLGEGGELFF,TGTGCCAGCAGTCTAGGCGAGGGTGGGGAGCTGTTTTTT
TRBD2,-,TRBV10-1,TRBJ2-1,CASSESGTRFWAEQFF,TGCGCCAGCAGTGAGTCGGGGACTAGGTTCTGGGCTGAGCAGTTCTTC
-,-,TRBV7-2,TRBJ2-7,CASSPPGANEQYF,TGTGCCAGCAGCCCGCCTGGGGCTAACGAGCAGTACTTC
TRBD1,-,TRBV5-1,TRBJ2-7,CASSLQDRVYEQYF,TGCGCCAGCAGCCTACAGGACAGGGTCTACGAGCAGTACTTC
TRBD1,-,TRBV30,TRBJ2-4,CAWSSSSGGVPQYF,TGTGCCTGGAGCTCCTCCTCAGGGGGCGTTCCTCAGTACTTC
TRBD1,-,TRBV15,TRBJ2-1,CATSRRQGVNEQFF,TGTGCCACCAGCCGTCGACAGGGGGTCAATGAGCAGTTCTTC
TRBD1,-,TRBV27,TRBJ2-7,CASSGTGSYEQYF,TGTGCCAGCTCGGGGACAGGTTCCTACGAGCAGTACTTC
-,once,TRBV19,TRBJ2-5,CASSTHLDGETQYF,TGTGCCAGTAGTACTCACCTAGACGGGGAGACCCAGTACTTC
TRBD2,once,TRBV7-2,TRBJ2-2,CASSLEGSGNVGELFF,TGTGCCAGCAGCTTAGAGGGGAGCGGGAACGTCGGGGAGCTGTTTTTT
TRBD1,-,TRBV28,TRBJ1-6,CASSPFASGQESHF,TGTGCCAGCAGTCCATTTGCCTCAGGACAGGAATCCCACTTT
TRBD1,-,TRBV7-3,TRBJ2-7,CASSASGQGPYEQYF,TGTGCCAGCTCAGCTTCGGGACAGGGGCCCTACGAGCAGTACTTC
-,few,TRBV7-9,TRBJ2-3,CASSLQGSTDTQYF,TGTGCCAGCAGCTTGCAGGGTAGCACAGATACGCAGTATTTT
-,-,TRBV28,TRBJ1-3,CASSLGPGNTIYF,TGTGCCAGCAGTTTGGGGCCAGGAAACACCATATATTTT
-,-,TRBV5-1,TRBJ2-5,CASSLVRGRRETQYF,TGCGCCAGCAGCTTGGTTCGGGGGAGGAGGGAGACCCAGTACTTC
-,-,TRBV27,TRBJ2-3,CASSWQGTDTQYF,TGTGCCAGCAGTTGGCAGGGGACAGATACGCAGTATTTT
-,-,TRBV28,TRBJ1-1,CASSPPGSATEAFF,TGTGCCAGCAGTCCTCCCGGGTCGGCCACTGAAGCTTTCTTT
TRBD1,-,TRBV29-1,TRBJ1-1,CSARQGLNTEAFF,TGCAGCGCAAGACAGGGACTGAACACTGAAGCTTTCTTT
-,-,TRBV6-5,TRBJ1-3,CASSYQGSGNTIYF,TGTGCCAGCAGTTATCAGGGCTCTGGAAACACCATATATTTT
-,-,TRBV2,TRBJ2-2,CASRNDLNTGELFF,TGTGCCAGCAGAAACGACTTAAACACCGGGGAGCTGTTTTTT
TRBD1,-,TRBV2,TRBJ2-7,CASSMGQGAYEQYF,TGTGCCAGCAGTATGGGACAGGGAGCCTACGAGCAGTACTTC
TRBD2,-,TRBV5-4,TRBJ2-5,CASESGGETQYF,TGTGCCAGTGAGTCGGGAGGAGAGACCCAGTACTTC
-,-,TRBV30,TRBJ2-2,CAWTLNTGELFF,TGTGCCTGGACACTAAACACCGGGGAGCTGTTTTTT
TRBD2,-,TRBV9,TRBJ2-3,CASSFSGGVGTDTQYF,TGTGCCAGCAGCTTTAGCGGGGGGGTTGGCACAGATACGCAGTATTTT
-,once,TRBV11-1,TRBJ1-1,CASGQPQSNTEAFF,TGTGCCAGCGGACAGCCGCAATCGAACACTGAAGCTTTCTTT
-,-,TRBV28,TRBJ1-2,CASKWGVYGYTF,TGTGCCAGCAAATGGGGGGTGTATGGCTACACCTTC